This TCR beta chain was identified in a study of blood T cell repertoires in COVID-19. Study as a whole: Specimens from acute and convalescent COVID-19 originated in the United States, Italy and Spain.

Per the original methods: Amplification of reference gene primers provided the estimated nucleated cell counts. This table comes from immunoSEQ multiplex PCR, and its TCRdb copy is limited to in-frame clones, with some not included. The V and J calls and clone size were taken over from that table, and D and trimming were inferred from the DNA. The top ten clones hold about 5% of a sample with around 60,000 clones, 72% of them seen once. This clonotype was sampled from a woman in her seventies with COVID-19, enrolled during active disease. The sample taken for sequencing was peripheral blood.

CDR3 amino acids: CASSLTYGYTF. The DNA for the CDR3 is TGTGCCAGCAGTCTCACTTATGGCTACACCTTC. The genes are TRBV12-3 or TRBV12-4 and TRBJ1-2; D gene ambiguous. Trimming cost V 5 bases and J 5 bases, with 6 bases left between them. The CDR3 totals 11 residues.